The 17 T cell receptor beta chains reported below all come from one sample, sequenced in a study of circulating tumor DNA in untreated peripheral T-cell lymphoma (dated by TCRdb to the early 2020s). Library method: the immunoSEQ multiplex PCR assay. TCRdb's version of the immuneACCESS table is confined to in-frame rearrangements and falls short of the full clone set. An unresolved V gene accounts for under half of the shortfall where checked; the remainder is of unknown origin. In all, the sample holds about 8,900 clones, and roughly 85% of those were seen once. The top ten constitute under 2.5% of the sample. Sequenced material: tumor tissue. Receptor source: a human donor with peripheral T-cell lymphoma.

The chain links TRBV7-5 to TRBJ2-1. TRBV7-5 is reported as a pseudogene. The CDR3 runs 16 residues. The CDR3: CASTQGGGLSYNEQFF. In DNA, the CDR3 is TGTGCCAGCACTCAAGGAGGGGGGCTATCCTACAATGAGCAGTTCTTC.

The rearrangement links TRBV11-3 to TRBJ1-2, with 12 bases that match TRBD1. The CDR3 has 16 amino acids. Looked up from germline, CDR1 is SGHNT and CDR2 is YENEEA. V shed 1 base, J shed 6 bases, and the junction held 6 bases outside the gene matches. The CDR3 region is CASSLVGTGGADGYTF. The CDR3 region has the DNA TGTGCCAGCAGCTTAGTAGGGACAGGGGGCGCGGATGGCTACACCTTC.

Only one count was recorded for this clone. The CDR3 coding sequence is TGTGCCAGTAGTATAGATGGGACATCCGGTAAATATGGCTACACCTTC. Protein product: CASSIDGTSGKYGYTF. V is TRBV19 and J is TRBJ1-2; maybe TRBD1 (6 bases). The ends were cut back, 0 bases at V and 5 bases at J, with 16 bases in the middle. The germline V gene encodes CDR1 LNHDA and CDR2 SQIVND (reference sequence). The CDR3 is made up of 16 amino acids. Full variable domain (outside the CDR3, taken from reference TRBV19 and TRBJ1-2): DGGITQSPKYLFRKEGQNVTLSCEQNLNHDAMYWYRQDPGQGLRLIYYSQIVNDFQKGDIAEGYSVSREKKESFPLTVTSAQKNPTAFYLCASSIDGTSGKYGYTFGSGTRLTVV.

This clone was picked up one time. The chain combines TRBV12-5 with TRBJ2-1; 8 bases line up with TRBD2. Germline assignment: CDR1 LGHNT and CDR2 FRNRAP. The CDR3 sequence is 16 residues long. This chain's CDR3 is CASTRTSTIVDNEQFF. Here the CDR3 DNA reads TGTGCCAGCACCCGGACTAGCACTATAGTCGACAATGAGCAGTTCTTC.

Notes on this clone: An end of the junction differs from the germline gene, which may be a read error. V is TRBV18 and J is TRBJ1-2; 7 nucleotides agree with TRBD1. The germline V gene encodes CDR1 KGHSH and CDR2 LQKENI. There are 15 residues in the CDR3. Here the CDR3 reads CVSSLAGGYRYGYTF. The CDR3 nucleotides read TGTGTCAGCTCCCTGGCAGGGGGATACCGATATGGCTACACCTTC.

The chain has TRBV12-5 and TRBJ2-3, with 16 bases lining up with TRBD2. CDR3 length: 19 amino acids. Germline CDR1 is LGHNT and CDR2 is FRNRAP. J lost 3 bases, V lost 2 bases, and 8 bases had no gene match. The CDR3 DNA is TGTGCTAGTGGTTTGTCCCCGGGACTAGCGGGGGGGCCGACAGATACGCAGTATTTT. Translation: CASGLSPGLAGGPTDTQYF.

V gene TRBV1 combines with J gene TRBJ2-2. TRBV1 is a documented pseudogene. The CDR3 consists of 14 residues. Here the CDR3 reads CASSQEVFTGELFF. The CDR3, as DNA: TGCGCCAGCAGCCAAGAGGTCTTCACCGGGGAGCTGTTTTTT.

The rearrangement links TRBV27 to TRBJ2-1; 9 bases map to TRBD2. The V gene end was trimmed by 5 bases and the J gene end by 4 bases; junction bases not matched to a gene: 3. The CDR3 is made up of 14 amino acids. Germline CDR1 and CDR2: MNHEY and SMNVEV (reference sequence). The CDR3 here is CASSLRGGYNEQFF. CDR3 DNA: TGTGCCAGCAGTCTGCGGGGGGGATACAATGAGCAGTTCTTC.

This clone was counted a single time. The V and J genes are TRBV4-1 and TRBJ2-7; 9 bases are a match to TRBD1. Unmatched junction bases numbered 8, after V lost 1 base and J lost 4 bases. There are 16 residues in the CDR3. Germline lookup yields CDR1 MGHRA and CDR2 YSYEKL. The CDR3 region is CASSQATGTGSYEQYF. Here the CDR3 DNA reads TGCGCCAGCAGCCAAGCCACCGGGACAGGGAGTTACGAGCAGTACTTC.

The rearrangement joins TRBV29-1 to TRBJ2-3; perhaps TRBD2 as D (5 bases). The CDR3 covers 12 residues. The V end was cut by 3 bases, the J end by 1 base, with 5 bases between. Germline V gene lookup returns CDR1 SQVTM and CDR2 ANQGSEA. The DNA for the CDR3 is TGCAGCGTTGACGGGGGCACAGATACGCAGTATTTT. It is translated as CSVDGGTDTQYF.

There are a few counts of this clone. The V and J genes are TRBV12-5 and TRBJ2-1; 9 nucleotides match TRBD1. V shed 2 bases, J shed 0 bases, and the junction held 2 bases outside the gene matches. Germline V gene data show CDR1 as LGHNT and CDR2 as FRNRAP. The CDR3 has 16 residues. CDR3 sequence reads: CASGLTTGGSYNEQFF. CDR3 DNA: TGTGCTAGTGGTTTGACGACAGGGGGCTCCTACAATGAGCAGTTCTTC.

The rearrangement links TRBV11-3 to TRBJ2-7; 9 bases match TRBD1. The CDR3 runs to 15 residues. Losses at the gene ends were 6 bases for V and 5 bases for J; bases not matched to a gene: 11. Germline V gene lookup returns CDR1 SGHNT and CDR2 YENEEA. CDR3 region: CASRSNRDRAHEQYF. The DNA of the CDR3 is TGTGCCAGCAGATCCAACCGGGACAGGGCCCACGAGCAGTACTTC.

This chain's CDR3 is CASSLVGGHNEQFF. The CDR3 coding sequence is TGTGCCAGTAGTTTAGTAGGCGGACACAATGAGCAGTTCTTC. The chain is built from TRBV19 and TRBJ2-1; no firm D call. The V end lost 5 bases, the J end lost 5 bases, and 13 bases lay between the germline ends. Per the germline V gene, CDR1 is LNHDA and CDR2 is SQIVND (reference sequence). This CDR3 comprises 14 residues.

The chain is built from TRBV23-1 and TRBJ2-7; 9 nucleotides line up with TRBD1. Being an ORF, TRBV23-1 has a function that is uncertain. There are 14 residues in the CDR3. Unmatched junction bases numbered 6, after V lost 6 bases and J lost 3 bases. CDR3 in DNA: TGCGCCAGCAGCCAAGAGGGACAGGGCTACGAGCAGTACTTC. Encoded protein: CASSQEGQGYEQYF.

The CDR3 sequence is CASSQPTNEKLFF. The DNA for the CDR3 is TGTGCCAGCAGCCAGCCGACTAATGAAAAACTGTTTTTT. The rearrangement joins TRBV28 to TRBJ1-4; D is undetermined. The CDR3 is 13 residues long. Trimming removed 6 bases from V and 2 bases from J, with 7 bases in between. CDR1 is MDHEN and CDR2 is SYDVKM in the germline V gene.

In this sample, this clone turned up a few times. The chain is built from TRBV19 and TRBJ1-2; the D is unclear. The germline V gene encodes CDR1 LNHDA and CDR2 SQIVND (reference sequence). The CDR3 sequence is 14 residues long. Trimming removed 3 bases from V and 4 bases from J, with 12 bases in between. The CDR3 DNA follows: TGTGCCAGTAGTATCACGCAGGTCCCCTATGGCTACACCTTC. It encodes CASSITQVPYGYTF.

In regard to this clone: A read error may account for a junction end that differs from germline. The chain combines TRBV7-7 with TRBJ2-7; 9 nucleotides line up with TRBD1. The CDR3 runs to 15 residues. The V gene's germline CDR1 is SSHAT and CDR2 FNYEAQ (reference sequence). CDR3 sequence: CASSFLTGGDYEQYF. DNA of the CDR3: TGTGCTAGCAGTTTCTTGACAGGGGGGGACTACGAGCAGTACTTC. Complete variable domain (other parts from reference TRBV7-7 and TRBJ2-7): GAGVSQSPRYKVTKRGQDVTLRCDPISSHATLYWYQQALGQGPEFLTYFNYEAQPDKSGLPSDRFSAERPEGSISTLTIQRTEQRDSAMYRCASSFLTGGDYEQYFGPGTRLTVT.